One and the same sample provided the 19 T cell receptor beta chains below, sequenced in a study of blood T cell repertoires in COVID-19. TCRdb's table, derived via immunoSEQ multiplex PCR, lists solely in-frame clones and lacks some. The profile covers roughly 250,000 clones, with about nine tenths appearing a single time and just under 6.5% taken by the ten largest. Sequenced material: PBMCs or T cells enriched from blood (not recorded which). The source of these receptors is a woman under 40 with acute COVID-19.

The chain joins TRBV2 to TRBJ2-7; TRBD1 agrees at 9 bases. The CDR3 is 16 residues long. The germline gives CDR1 SNHLY, CDR2 FYNNEI. The J segment lost 4 bases and the V segment lost 8 bases, leaving 15 bases of the junction unmatched. CDR3 protein: CASQSQTGQGFYEQYF. In DNA, the CDR3 is TGTGCCAGCCAGTCCCAGACGGGACAGGGCTTTTACGAGCAGTACTTC.

This clone was counted at least ten times. V usage is TRBV28 and J usage is TRBJ2-5; TRBD2 matches 11 bases. The CDR3 is 16 amino acids. V gave up 6 bases and J gave up 5 bases; unmatched junction bases: 11. Germline V CDR1 and CDR2: MDHEN, SYDVKM. The CDR3 protein is CASSFSGRDPGETQYF. Written as DNA, the CDR3 is TGTGCCAGCAGCTTTAGCGGGAGGGACCCGGGGGAGACCCAGTACTTC.

The chain employs TRBV29-1 and TRBJ1-2; 10 bases are a match to TRBD1. Germline values: CDR1 SQVTM, CDR2 ANQGSEA. With V trimmed by 7 bases and J by 7 bases, 9 bases remained unmatched. The CDR3 extends over 13 amino acids. CDR3 residues: CSARQGAGGGYTF. The CDR3 nucleotides are TGCAGCGCAAGACAGGGGGCGGGCGGTGGCTACACCTTC.

The chain carries TRBV5-1 and TRBJ1-4; 7 bases map to TRBD1. With 2 bases clipped from V and 7 bases from J, the junction kept 11 bases outside the gene matches. This CDR3 is built from 16 residues. The germline V gene encodes CDR1 SGHRS and CDR2 YFSETQ. Written as DNA, the CDR3 is TGCGCCAGCAGCTTATGGGACAGCGCAACGGGTGAAAAACTGTTTTTT. It codes for CASSLWDSATGEKLFF.

This clone was counted a single time. This CDR3 is CASSLVRGPRTGELFF. CDR3 DNA: TGTGCCAGCAGCTTAGTAAGAGGGCCCCGCACCGGGGAGCTGTTTTTT. The chain employs TRBV11-1 and TRBJ2-2; TRBD2 might be the D (5 bases). V was cut by 1 base and J by 4 bases, with 13 bases left in between. Germline V gene sequence: CDR1 SGHAT, CDR2 FQDESV (reference sequence). The CDR3 is 16 amino acids.

The V call is TRBV7-9, the J call TRBJ1-2; 9 bases match TRBD1. Germline CDR1 reads SEHNR; CDR2 reads FQNEAQ (reference sequence). V was pared by 5 bases and J by 5 bases, with 12 bases of the junction left unmatched. This CDR3 is built from 16 residues. DNA for the CDR3: TGTGCCAGCAGCGAAAAAGAGACAGGGGGTTTGTATGGCTACACCTTC. Protein sequence: CASSEKETGGLYGYTF.

The V call is TRBV11-2, the J call TRBJ2-2; D might be TRBD2 (5 bases). This CDR3 has 14 amino acids. Trimming cost V 1 base and J 5 bases, with 8 bases left between them. The germline V gene has CDR1 SGHAT and CDR2 FQNNGV. The CDR3: CASSLAGSTGELFF. The CDR3 DNA follows: TGTGCCAGCAGCTTAGCGGGGAGTACCGGGGAGCTGTTTTTT.

This rearrangement joins TRBV5-4 to TRBJ2-7; the match to TRBD2 covers 9 bases. Per germline, CDR1 SGHNT and CDR2 YYREEE (reference sequence). CDR3 length: 15 amino acids. V lost 1 base to trimming and J lost 6 bases; unmatched junction nucleotides: 8. In DNA form, the CDR3 reads TGTGCCAGCAGCTTGAAAACTAGCGGGCGGAGCGAGCAGTACTTC. This gives the protein CASSLKTSGRSEQYF.

The rearrangement links TRBV5-1 to TRBJ1-1; D gene ambiguous. Germline V CDR1 and CDR2: SGHRS, YFSETQ. The CDR3 totals 13 residues. The V end lost 2 bases, the J end lost 11 bases, and 16 bases lay between the germline ends. The CDR3 here is CASSFQSPGRAFF. CDR3 bases: TGCGCCAGCAGCTTCCAATCTCCCGGGAGGGCTTTCTTT.

The chain couples TRBV19 to TRBJ1-2; 9 positions match TRBD1. The ends lost 4 bases at V and 7 bases at J; junction bases unmatched: 7. The CDR3 is 14 residues long. Germline lookup yields CDR1 LNHDA and CDR2 SQIVND (reference sequence). In DNA form, the CDR3 reads TGTGCCAGTAGTAAGGGACAGGGAAGCTCTGGCTACACCTTC. Translating it yields CASSKGQGSSGYTF.

The chain links TRBV13 to TRBJ2-7; 7 positions agree with TRBD1. Per germline, CDR1 PRHDT and CDR2 FYEKMQ (reference sequence). Unmatched junction bases numbered 9, after V lost 0 bases and J lost 7 bases. The CDR3 sequence is 15 residues long. The CDR3 region is CASSLGRGGLGEQYF. CDR3 nucleotide sequence: TGTGCCAGCAGCTTAGGCCGAGGGGGCCTAGGGGAGCAGTACTTC.

The gene calls are TRBV25-1 and TRBJ2-2; D is perhaps TRBD1 (6 bases). V lost 2 bases and J 3 bases, leaving 7 bases between the germline ends. Per germline, CDR1 MGHDK and CDR2 SYGVNS. CDR3 length: 14 amino acids. CDR3 nucleotide sequence: TGTGCCAGCAGTGAAGGGGGCGACACCGGGGAGCTGTTTTTT. This codes for CASSEGGDTGELFF.

This clone was observed once. CDR3 loop: CASSTAGAYGYTF. CDR3 DNA sequence: TGTGCCAGTAGTACGGCGGGTGCTTATGGCTACACCTTC. The V call is TRBV19, the J call TRBJ1-2; D is unresolved. This CDR3 region has 13 residues. Germline V lookup: CDR1 LNHDA, CDR2 SQIVND (reference sequence). V lost 4 bases and J lost 5, with 11 bases in between.

The chain has TRBV5-1 and TRBJ2-7; weak D call: TRBD1 (6 bases). The germline V gene encodes CDR1 SGHRS and CDR2 YFSETQ. This CDR3 spans 15 amino acids. V dropped 4 bases and J dropped 0 bases, with 14 bases sitting between them. The chain's CDR3 is CASSQQGQLSYEQYF. In DNA, the CDR3 is TGCGCCAGCAGCCAACAGGGACAACTCTCCTACGAGCAGTACTTC.

The V gene is TRBV19, the J gene TRBJ2-1; the D gene is possibly TRBD2 (5 bases). V was pared by 3 bases and J by 7 bases, with 7 bases between. The length of the CDR3 is 12 residues. CDR1 is LNHDA, CDR2 SQIVND, per germline (reference sequence). In nucleotides, the CDR3 is TGTGCCAGTAGTATGACTATTAATGAGCAGTTCTTC. This gives the protein CASSMTINEQFF. Based on the CDR3 plus reference TRBV19 and TRBJ2-1, the full variable domain is DGGITQSPKYLFRKEGQNVTLSCEQNLNHDAMYWYRQDPGQGLRLIYYSQIVNDFQKGDIAEGYSVSREKKESFPLTVTSAQKNPTAFYLCASSMTINEQFFGPGTRLTVL.

The chain uses TRBV2 and TRBJ2-7; TRBD1 matches 10 bases. Trimming took 4 bases from V and 4 from J; bases not matched to a gene: 4. Germline V gene lookup returns CDR1 SNHLY and CDR2 FYNNEI. There are 14 residues in the CDR3. The CDR3 DNA sequence: TGTGCCAGCAGTGTGGGACAGGGGTCTTACGAGCAGTACTTC. It is translated as CASSVGQGSYEQYF.

The chain couples TRBV12-3 or TRBV12-4 to TRBJ1-2; a possible D gene is TRBD1 (6 bases). This CDR3 has 13 residues. V lost 2 bases and J lost 6, with 10 bases in between. In DNA, the CDR3 is TGTGCCAGCAGTTTACTGGGGGCGGATGGCTACACCTTC. It is translated as CASSLLGADGYTF.

The chain combines TRBV4-3 with TRBJ2-5; D is ambiguous. CDR3 size: 15 residues. CDR1 and CDR2 (germline): LGHNA, YSLEER. V was cut by 0 bases and J by 5 bases, with 13 bases left in between. The CDR3, as DNA: TGCGCCAGCAGCCAAGACCTGGGTAGAGCGGAGACCCAGTACTTC. It specifies CASSQDLGRAETQYF.

This clone was seen more than once but under ten times. The chain joins TRBV5-8 to TRBJ2-1; tentative D call: TRBD2 (5 bases). V was clipped by 0 bases and J by 5 bases, with 15 bases between them. Germline lookup yields CDR1 SGHTS and CDR2 YDEGEE. The CDR3 has 16 residues. For the CDR3, the DNA is TGTGCCAGCAGCTTGGTTATTGCGCAGAGGGACAATGAGCAGTTCTTC. Amino acid sequence: CASSLVIAQRDNEQFF.